This passage covers 13 T cell receptor beta chains from one sample sequenced in a study of blood T cell repertoires in COVID-19. The method was immunoSEQ multiplex PCR; TCRdb's version includes in-frame clones alone and lacks a portion of them. This table has 60,000 or so clones, under 85% appearing once. The specimen sequenced was peripheral blood. The receptors come from a woman in her 50s with active or convalescent COVID-19.

This clone appeared a few times. The gene calls are TRBV13 and TRBJ2-1; 8 bases map to TRBD2. V lost 8 bases, J lost 8 bases, and 5 bases stayed unmatched. CDR1 and CDR2 from the germline V gene are PRHDT and FYEKMQ (reference sequence). The CDR3 loop spans 12 amino acids. This CDR3 is CASGTSTYEQFF. The CDR3 bases are TGTGCCAGCGGGACTAGTACCTATGAGCAGTTCTTC.

This clone was found a few times. The chain uses TRBV6-2 or TRBV6-3 and TRBJ2-1; D not certain. The CDR3 is 13 amino acids. Trimming shortened V by 0 bases and J by 6 bases, and 6 bases separated the two germline ends. Germline CDR1 is MNHEY and CDR2 is SVGEGT. The CDR3 sequence is CASSYSYGNEQFF. The CDR3 DNA reads TGTGCCAGCAGTTACTCGTACGGCAATGAGCAGTTCTTC.

The rearrangement joins TRBV11-3 to TRBJ2-1, with D possibly matching TRBD1 (6 bases). Germline loops: CDR1 SGHNT, CDR2 YENEEA. V was cut by 3 bases and J by 3 bases, with 9 bases left in between. The CDR3 has 14 residues. CDR3 loop: CASSLGASYNEQFF. In nucleotides, the CDR3 is TGTGCCAGCAGCTTGGGGGCTAGCTACAATGAGCAGTTCTTC.

This clone was recorded only once. The V gene is TRBV7-2, the J gene TRBJ1-4; possibly TRBD1 for D (5 bases). The V end was cut by 5 bases, the J end by 0 bases, with 13 bases between. Germline V gene lookup returns CDR1 SGHTA and CDR2 FQGNSA. The CDR3 length is 16 residues. CDR3 sequence reads: CASSTQGRTTNEKLFF. The CDR3 DNA is TGTGCCAGCAGCACCCAGGGTCGGACAACTAATGAAAAACTGTTTTTT.

The V call is TRBV25-1, the J call TRBJ2-5, with D perhaps matching TRBD2 (5 bases). The germline CDR1 and CDR2 sequences are MGHDK and SYGVNS. There are 15 residues in the CDR3. Trimming left V 4 bases short and J 5 bases short, with 17 bases between. For the CDR3, the DNA is TGTGCCAGCAGTGGTCCCAGACGGGGTGGGGAGACCCAGTACTTC. It is translated as CASSGPRRGGETQYF.

The chain is built from TRBV4-3 and TRBJ1-6; TRBD1 is a possible D gene (6 bases). This CDR3 region has 16 residues. Germline V gene lookup returns CDR1 LGHNA and CDR2 YSLEER. Trimming removed 4 bases at V and 9 bases at J, with 19 bases between. CDR3 DNA sequence: TGCGCCAGCAGCCGATCCCCGGACAGAGAATCTTCACCCCTCCACTTT. Its translation: CASSRSPDRESSPLHF.

This chain joins TRBV11-2 and TRBJ2-3, with unresolved D. CDR3 length: 11 amino acids. Trimming removed 0 bases at V and 7 bases at J, with 2 bases between. Looked up from germline, CDR1 is SGHAT and CDR2 is FQNNGV. CDR3 coding DNA: TGTGCCAGCAGCTTAGACTATACGCAGTATTTT. It is translated as CASSLDYTQYF.

The chain links TRBV2 to TRBJ1-5, with 8 bases that match TRBD1. Losses at the gene ends were 1 base for V and 0 bases for J; bases not matched to a gene: 11. This CDR3 has 19 residues. Germline V CDR1 and CDR2: SNHLY, FYNNEI. In DNA form, the CDR3 reads TGTGCCAGCAGTGAAGGAGAGACAGGGGCACACTATAGCAATCAGCCCCAGCATTTT. Translated, it gives CASSEGETGAHYSNQPQHF.

Concerning this clone: Given the absence of the conserved phenylalanine or tryptophan at the CDR3 end, a read error is likely. It is unclear where the CDR3 begins or ends on the DNA, so no DNA is shown, and the CDR3 is as TCRdb lists it. This chain connects TRBV6-5 to TRBJ1-1. Per germline, CDR1 MNHEY and CDR2 SVGAGI. The CDR3 contains 13 residues when both ends are counted. CDR3 loop: CASRTGRSGKLSY.

The V gene is TRBV12-3 or TRBV12-4, the J gene TRBJ1-2; 7 nucleotides match TRBD1. The V gene end was trimmed by 7 bases and the J gene end by 4 bases; junction bases not matched to a gene: 6. The CDR3 runs to 13 residues. The DNA for the CDR3 is TGTGCCAGCACCGGGACAGCCACCTATGGCTACACCTTC. Translated: CASTGTATYGYTF.

The rearrangement uses TRBV7-6 and TRBJ2-1; D may be TRBD2 (6 bases). The ends were cut back, 0 bases at V and 6 bases at J, with 15 bases in the middle. The CDR3 sequence is 16 residues long. CDR1 and CDR2 from the germline V gene are SGHVS and FNYEAQ. CDR3 protein: CASSLAFRDSSNEQFF. CDR3 nucleotide sequence: TGTGCCAGCAGCTTAGCGTTCCGGGACTCTTCCAATGAGCAGTTCTTC. Supplemented by reference TRBV7-6 and TRBJ2-1, the full variable domain reads GAGVSQSPRYKVTKRGQDVALRCDPISGHVSLYWYRQALGQGPEFLTYFNYEAQQDKSGLPNDRFSAERPEGSISTLTIQRTEQRDSAMYRCASSLAFRDSSNEQFFGPGTRLTVL.

The V and J genes are TRBV30 and TRBJ1-1; no definite D call. V was clipped by 3 bases and J by 11 bases, with 16 bases between them. Germline CDR1 GTSNPN, CDR2 SVGIG (reference sequence). This CDR3 has 12 residues. The CDR3 region is CAWSKLGPAAFF. CDR3 in DNA: TGTGCCTGGAGCAAACTCGGCCCAGCGGCTTTCTTT.

This clone was seen only a few times. This rearrangement joins TRBV2 to TRBJ2-1, with 9 bases fitting TRBD2. J lost 4 bases, V lost 4 bases, and 2 bases had no gene match. CDR1 SNHLY and CDR2 FYNNEI come from the germline V gene. The CDR3 is 14 residues long. The CDR3 loop is CASSALAGYNEQFF. CDR3 coding DNA: TGTGCCAGCAGTGCGCTAGCGGGGTACAATGAGCAGTTCTTC.